This entry features one T cell receptor (beta chain) sequence. Its specificity is unknown. The data belong to a study of cytomegalovirus exposure and HLA in healthy donors. This PCR relied on a set of 60 Vbeta primers and 13 Jbeta primers. The assay was immunoSEQ multiplex PCR, and TCRdb's table has in-frame clones only and misses some. The sample contains 150,000 to 200,000 clones, about four fifths of which appear only once. Findings of the study overall: The authors later linked a missense DCLRE1C variant to TCR beta V- and J-gene trimming. The authors listed around 150 TCR beta chains as cytomegalovirus-associated. In all likelihood, a cluster of highly shared sequence variants was a sequencing artifact.

The CDR3 is 16 residues long. With 2 bases clipped from V and 0 bases from J, the junction kept 6 bases outside the gene matches. The germline V gene has CDR1 SGHRS and CDR2 YFSETQ. This TCR was sampled from a woman between 18 and 29 years old in good health and CMV-seronegative. Material: PBMCs. The chain has TRBV5-1 and TRBJ2-5; 8 nucleotides match TRBD1. This chain's CDR3 is CASSFSGRGHQETQYF. The DNA of the CDR3 is TGCGCCAGCAGCTTCTCGGGCAGGGGGCACCAAGAGACCCAGTACTTC.